A selection of T cell receptor beta chains follows, all from one sample in a study of blood T cell repertoires in COVID-19. Sequencing was performed with immunoSEQ multiplex PCR; in TCRdb, only in-frame clones are kept and a portion is missing. Here the sample spans 85,000 to 130,000 clones, around 80% being singletons. The specimen sequenced was peripheral blood. The receptor source for this set is an elderly man with COVID-19, enrolled during active disease. Each CDR3 is given with its conserved first and last residue. The D gene is left open where the match is weak. Not all rows give a size; the values are once, few, many and, for expanded clones, a class.

TRBV6-5	NA	TRBJ2-5	NA	TGTGCCAGCACCGCCTCTAGCGACCAAGAGACCCAGTACTTC	CASTASSDQETQYF
TRBV6-5	NA	TRBJ1-1	NA	TGTGCCAGCAGTTACTCGCAGGGAATGCGGACTGAAGCTTTCTTT	CASSYSQGMRTEAFF
TRBV5-5	NA	TRBJ2-1	TRBD1	TGTGCCAGCAGCCCAAGGACAGGTTACAATGAGCAGTTCTTC	CASSPRTGYNEQFF
TRBV6-5	NA	TRBJ1-2	NA	TGTGCCAGCAGAACGGCCCCAGGGCTCTATGGCTACACCTTC	CASRTAPGLYGYTF
TRBV9	few	TRBJ2-1	NA	TGTGCCAGCAGCGCTAGGGGGGGAGGCTATGAGCAGTTCTTC	CASSARGGGYEQFF
TRBV28	few	TRBJ1-4	TRBD1	TGTGCCAGCGCTTCGGGACAGGGTATTACCCTGTTTTTT	CASASGQGITLFF
TRBV7-6	NA	TRBJ2-1	NA	TGTGCCAGCAGCCCGCCGGGACAAGGCTGGGATGAGCAGTTCTTC	CASSPPGQGWDEQFF
TRBV7-2	NA	TRBJ2-3	NA	TGTGCCAGCAGCTTAGTGAGAGCGGGCGGGGATACGCAGTATTTT	CASSLVRAGGDTQYF
TRBV19	NA	TRBJ2-2	NA	TGTGCCAGTAGTATAGTCCACAGGGGACTAGTGTGGCCCGGGGAGCTGTTTTTT	CASSIVHRGLVWPGELFF
TRBV3-1/TRBV3-2	NA	TRBJ2-7	NA	TGTGCCAGCAGCCAAGATCTGGCAGGGCAGTACTTC	CASSQDLAGQYF
TRBV4-2	NA	TRBJ2-1	NA	TGTGCCAGCAGCCGAGAACTCCTGATAACGGGGTCCTACAATGAGCAGTTCTTC	CASSRELLITGSYNEQFF
TRBV5-1	NA	TRBJ2-3	NA	TGCGCCAGCAGCTTGGGTAGCGGAGACACAGATACGCAGTATTTT	CASSLGSGDTDTQYF
TRBV3-1/TRBV3-2	NA	TRBJ2-1	NA	TGTGCCAGCAGCCAAGATTTCACGATCGGGGATGAGCAGTTCTTC	CASSQDFTIGDEQFF
TRBV25-1	NA	TRBJ2-5	TRBD1	TGTGCCAGCAGTTGGACAGGTTTCCAAGAGACCCAGTACTTC	CASSWTGFQETQYF
TRBV3-1/TRBV3-2	NA	TRBJ1-3	NA	TGTGCCAGCAGCCAAGAGGCCAGGCAAACCATAAACACCATATATTTT	CASSQEARQTINTIYF
TRBV19	once	TRBJ2-3	NA	TGTGCCAGTAGTATGGAACTATCCACAGATACGCAGTATTTT	CASSMELSTDTQYF
TRBV20-1	NA	TRBJ1-6	NA	TGCAGTGCTAGTCTTAACCCAGGGAAGGATTCACCCCTCCACTTT	CSASLNPGKDSPLHF